This T cell receptor (beta chain) was sequenced for a study of blood T cell repertoires in COVID-19. About the research overall: COVID-19 samples, acute and convalescent, were from the United States, Italy and Spain. PBMCs, B-cell-depleted T cells, or T cells were the source of the cDNA or gDNA that made up the material.

In the original processing: Amplification of reference gene primers was used by the study to estimate nucleated cell counts. Clones were read by immunoSEQ multiplex PCR, and TCRdb kept only the in-frame ones, dropping some. The DNA was the basis for D and trimming; V, J and clone size are from that table. This table holds more than 200,000 clones, around 88% found once. Trimming took 5 bases from V and 3 from J, leaving 8 bases between them. Germline CDR1 SGHAT, CDR2 FQNNGV. The CDR3 covers 12 residues. Input material: peripheral blood. The TCR comes from a man aged 25-45 years with active or convalescent COVID-19. V is TRBV11-2 and J is TRBJ2-7; tentatively, D is TRBD1 (6 bases). This CDR3 reads CASSQQGYEQYF. The CDR3 region has the DNA TGTGCCAGCAGCCAACAGGGCTACGAGCAGTACTTC.